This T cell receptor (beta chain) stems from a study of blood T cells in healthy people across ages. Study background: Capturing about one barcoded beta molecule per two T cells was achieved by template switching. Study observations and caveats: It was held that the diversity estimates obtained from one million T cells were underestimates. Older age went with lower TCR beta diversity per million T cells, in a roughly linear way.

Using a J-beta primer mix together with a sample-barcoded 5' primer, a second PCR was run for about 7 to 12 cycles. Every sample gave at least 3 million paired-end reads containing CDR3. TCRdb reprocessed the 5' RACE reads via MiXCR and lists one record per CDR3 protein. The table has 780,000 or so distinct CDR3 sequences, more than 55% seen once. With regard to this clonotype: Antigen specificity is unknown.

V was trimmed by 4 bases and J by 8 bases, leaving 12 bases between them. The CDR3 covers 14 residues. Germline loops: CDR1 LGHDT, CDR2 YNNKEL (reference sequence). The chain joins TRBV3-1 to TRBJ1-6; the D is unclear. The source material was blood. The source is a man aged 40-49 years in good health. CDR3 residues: CASSPHNRDSPLHF. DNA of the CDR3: TGTGCCAGCAGCCCCCATAACAGAGATTCACCCCTCCACTTT.